This T cell receptor beta chain was captured by sequencing in a study of T cell responses to AZD1222 COVID-19 vaccine (dated by TCRdb to the early 2020s). Regarding the complete study: AZD1222 recipients with second doses at about 4 weeks or about 12 weeks were pooled, because spike-specific TCR depth and breadth did not differ between schedules. A total of just over 230 trial participants underwent TCR sequencing, of whom roughly 210 had received two doses of AZD1222 and around 26 had received two doses of the MenACWY control vaccine. Enrollment into the trials was organized by age into subgroups of 18-55, 56-69 and 70-plus years, and those subgroups contained roughly 140, 27 and 60 TCR-sequenced participants, respectively.

The CDR3 regions of human TCRbeta chains were analyzed by immunosequencing. In the original analysis: TCRs in the repertoires were compared against a reference library of SARS-CoV-2-specific TCRs that had been generated with the MIRA antigen-specificity platform. Breadth was defined as the fraction of unique TCRs that were SARS-CoV-2-associated, and depth was defined as the fraction of total T cells that were SARS-CoV-2-associated. Using the MIRA data, each spike-specific TCR was assigned both to the spike region to which the TCR was reactive and to a CD4 or CD8 class. Log10-transformed breadth and depth values were compared by one-way ANOVA with Sidak's multiple comparisons tests. TCRdb's version of the immuneACCESS table is confined to in-frame rearrangements and falls short of the full clone set. An unresolved V gene accounts for under half of the shortfall where checked; the remainder is of unknown origin. V and J calls and clone size are those listed in that table; D and trimming were worked out from the DNA. For this sample there are around 150,000 clones; roughly 90% appear just once. Together, the top ten hold 5.5% of the sample.

As regards this clone: It has no known antigen specificity. No per-base quality is available; no much larger clone lies one base away.

The sample's time point label is to be understood as: baseline before first vaccination. Samples from vaccinated people were obtained from the UK trials COV001 and COV002, which included a single-blind randomized controlled phase 2/3 trial of AZD1222 (ChAdOx1 nCoV-19) in healthy adults. For TCRbeta chain sequencing, PBMC samples from trial participants were taken at day 0 and at day 28 after the second dose. The full study reports these points: Conclusions about previously exposed vaccinees are limited because only five to seven AZD1222 recipients were SARS-CoV-2 seropositive at baseline. Because no samples from the day 14 peak response were available, repertoires could be characterized only after the peak T cell response. Participants were mostly white British and included more females than males, and it was suggested by the authors that clonal diversity may have been underestimated. In the small 56-69-year group, the increase in depth fell short of significance, most likely because of low power. After two AZD1222 doses, spike-specific TCR breadth and depth were significantly higher than at day 0 and than in MenACWY recipients. The whole spike protein was spanned by vaccine-associated CD4 TCRs, and dominant responses were seen in regions 160-218 and 743-854. Epitopes outside the regions mutated in the B.1.351 and B.1.1.7 variants were reportedly recognized by nearly half of the unique spike-specific TCRs.

The source was peripheral blood, collected on day 0 of AZD1222 vaccination. This TCR was recovered from an adult in good health.

The CDR3 reads as follows: CASSIGTGGSAEAFF. The DNA sequence follows: TGTGCCAGTAGTATAGGGACAGGGGGCTCGGCTGAAGCTTTCTTT. The chain was built from TRBV19 and TRBJ1-1; 11 bases in between match TRBD1. Relative to germline, V is missing 1 base and J is missing 6 bases, with 4 bases of the junction outside any gene match. As encoded in the germline V gene (reference sequence), CDR1 is LNHDA while CDR2 is SQIVND. From its cysteine to its phenylalanine, the CDR3 spans 15 amino acids. Kept here is only the CDR3 DNA, which spans 45 bases and is read in frame from base 1.